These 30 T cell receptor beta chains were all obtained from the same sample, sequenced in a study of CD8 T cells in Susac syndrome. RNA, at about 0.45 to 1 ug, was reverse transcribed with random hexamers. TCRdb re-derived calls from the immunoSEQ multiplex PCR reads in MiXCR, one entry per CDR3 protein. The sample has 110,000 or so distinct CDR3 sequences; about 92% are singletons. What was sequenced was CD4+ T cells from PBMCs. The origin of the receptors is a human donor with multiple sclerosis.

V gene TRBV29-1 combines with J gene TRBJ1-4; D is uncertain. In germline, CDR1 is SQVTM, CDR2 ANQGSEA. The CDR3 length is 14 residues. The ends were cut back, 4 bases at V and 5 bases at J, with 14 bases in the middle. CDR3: CSVAPPGQNEKLFF. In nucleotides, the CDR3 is TGCAGCGTTGCCCCACCAGGCCAAAATGAAAAACTGTTTTTT.

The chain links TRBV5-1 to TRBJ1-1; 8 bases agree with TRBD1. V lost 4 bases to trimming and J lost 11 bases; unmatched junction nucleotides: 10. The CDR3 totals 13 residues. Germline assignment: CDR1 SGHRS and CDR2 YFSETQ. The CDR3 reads CASSTDGQGDAFF. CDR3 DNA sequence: TGCGCCAGCAGCACCGACGGACAGGGTGATGCTTTCTTT.

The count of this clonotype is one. CDR3 nucleotides: TGCGCCAGCAGCCAAGTACGGGGTTCCACTGAAGCTTTCTTT. This encodes CASSQVRGSTEAFF. This chain uses TRBV4-1 with TRBJ1-1; D is unclear. V shed 1 base and J shed 4 bases, with 10 bases lying between them. The germline gives CDR1 MGHRA, CDR2 YSYEKL. The CDR3 runs to 14 residues.

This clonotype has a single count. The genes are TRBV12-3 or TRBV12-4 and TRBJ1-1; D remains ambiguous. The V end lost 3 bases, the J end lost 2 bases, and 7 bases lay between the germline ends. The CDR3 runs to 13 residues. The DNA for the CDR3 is TGTGCCAGCAGTTTCCGGTCAAACACTGAAGCTTTCTTT. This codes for CASSFRSNTEAFF.

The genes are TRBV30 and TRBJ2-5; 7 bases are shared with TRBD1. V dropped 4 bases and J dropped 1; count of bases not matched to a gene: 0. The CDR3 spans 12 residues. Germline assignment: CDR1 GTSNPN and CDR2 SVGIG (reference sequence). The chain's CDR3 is CAWNRGQETQYF. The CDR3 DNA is TGTGCCTGGAACAGGGGCCAAGAGACCCAGTACTTC.

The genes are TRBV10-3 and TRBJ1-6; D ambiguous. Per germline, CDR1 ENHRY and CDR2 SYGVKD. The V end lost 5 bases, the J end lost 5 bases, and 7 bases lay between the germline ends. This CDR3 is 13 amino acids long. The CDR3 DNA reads TGTGCCATCAGTAGGGATAATAATTCACCCCTCCACTTT. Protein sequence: CAISRDNNSPLHF.

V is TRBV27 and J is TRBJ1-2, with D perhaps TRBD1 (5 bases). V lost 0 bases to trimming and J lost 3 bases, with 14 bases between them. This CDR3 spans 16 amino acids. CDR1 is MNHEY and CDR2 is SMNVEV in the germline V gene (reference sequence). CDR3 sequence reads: CASSLSLTTGHYGYTF. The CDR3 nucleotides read TGTGCCAGCAGTTTATCCCTCACAACAGGTCACTATGGCTACACCTTC.

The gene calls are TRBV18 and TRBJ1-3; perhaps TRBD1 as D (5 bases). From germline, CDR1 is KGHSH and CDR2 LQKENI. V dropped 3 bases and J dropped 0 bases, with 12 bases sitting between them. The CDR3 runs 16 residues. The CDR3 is CASSPQTDGSGNTIYF. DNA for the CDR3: TGTGCCAGCTCACCGCAGACAGATGGCTCTGGAAACACCATATATTTT. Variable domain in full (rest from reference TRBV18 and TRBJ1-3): NAGVMQNPRHLVRRRGQEARLRCSPMKGHSHVYWYRQLPEEGLKFMVYLQKENIIDESGMPKERFSAEFPKEGPSILRIQQVVRGDSAAYFCASSPQTDGSGNTIYFGEGSWLTVV.

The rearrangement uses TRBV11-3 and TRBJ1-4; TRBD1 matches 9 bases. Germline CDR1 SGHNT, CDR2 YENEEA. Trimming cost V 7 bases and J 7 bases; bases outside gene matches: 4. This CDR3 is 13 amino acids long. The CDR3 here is CASKGQGSEKLFF. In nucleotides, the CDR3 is TGTGCCAGCAAGGGACAGGGAAGTGAAAAACTGTTTTTT.

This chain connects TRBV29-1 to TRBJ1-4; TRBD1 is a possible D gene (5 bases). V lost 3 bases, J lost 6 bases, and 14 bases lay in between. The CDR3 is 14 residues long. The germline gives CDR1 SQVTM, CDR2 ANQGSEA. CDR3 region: CSVEGESWHEKLFF. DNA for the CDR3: TGCAGCGTTGAGGGGGAATCCTGGCATGAAAAACTGTTTTTT.

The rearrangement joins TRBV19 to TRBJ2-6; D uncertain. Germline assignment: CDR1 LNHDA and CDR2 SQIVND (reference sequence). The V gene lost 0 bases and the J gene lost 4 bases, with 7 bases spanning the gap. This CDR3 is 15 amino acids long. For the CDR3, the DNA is TGTGCCAGTAGTATAGAGGTGGAAGGGGCCAACGTCCTGACTTTC. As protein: CASSIEVEGANVLTF.

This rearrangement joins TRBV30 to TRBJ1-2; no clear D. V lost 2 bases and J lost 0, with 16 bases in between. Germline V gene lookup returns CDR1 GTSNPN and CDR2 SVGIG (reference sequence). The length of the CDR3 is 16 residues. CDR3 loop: CAWSLLKGSANYGYTF. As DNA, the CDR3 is TGTGCCTGGAGTCTTCTTAAGGGCTCAGCTAACTATGGCTACACCTTC.

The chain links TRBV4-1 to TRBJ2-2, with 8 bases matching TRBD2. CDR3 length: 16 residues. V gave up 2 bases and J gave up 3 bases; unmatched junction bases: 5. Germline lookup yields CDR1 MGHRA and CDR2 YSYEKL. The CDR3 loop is CASSQPSGSDTGELFF. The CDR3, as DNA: TGCGCCAGCAGCCAACCTAGCGGGTCGGACACCGGGGAGCTGTTTTTT.

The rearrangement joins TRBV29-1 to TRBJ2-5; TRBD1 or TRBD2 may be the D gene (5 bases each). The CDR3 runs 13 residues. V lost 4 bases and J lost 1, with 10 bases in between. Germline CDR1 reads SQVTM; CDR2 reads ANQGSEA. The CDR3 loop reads CSVGGTIQETQYF. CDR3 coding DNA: TGCAGCGTTGGGGGGACCATCCAAGAGACCCAGTACTTC. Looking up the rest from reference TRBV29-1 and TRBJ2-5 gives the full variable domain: SAVISQKPSRDICQRGTSLTIQCQVDSQVTMMFWYRQQPGQSLTLIATANQGSEATYESGFVIDKFPISRPNLTFSTLTVSNMSPEDSSIYLCSVGGTIQETQYFGPGTRLLVL.

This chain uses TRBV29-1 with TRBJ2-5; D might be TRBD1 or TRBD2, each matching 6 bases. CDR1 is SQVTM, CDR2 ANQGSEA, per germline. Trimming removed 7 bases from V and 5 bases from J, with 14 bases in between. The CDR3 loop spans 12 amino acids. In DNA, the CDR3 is TGCAGCGCGGGGGCGATTGACGAGACCCAGTACTTC. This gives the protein CSAGAIDETQYF. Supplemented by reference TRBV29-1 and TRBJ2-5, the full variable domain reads SAVISQKPSRDICQRGTSLTIQCQVDSQVTMMFWYRQQPGQSLTLIATANQGSEATYESGFVIDKFPISRPNLTFSTLTVSNMSPEDSSIYLCSAGAIDETQYFGPGTRLLVL.

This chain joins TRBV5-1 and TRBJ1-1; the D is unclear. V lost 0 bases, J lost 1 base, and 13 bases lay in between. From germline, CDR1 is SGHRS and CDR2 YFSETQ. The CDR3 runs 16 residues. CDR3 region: CASSLVPNPENTEAFF. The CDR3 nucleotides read TGCGCCAGCAGCTTGGTCCCCAACCCAGAGAACACTGAAGCTTTCTTT.

CDR3 DNA sequence: TGCAGTGCTAGAGAAAGGGCTCGAAACGGCTACACCTTC. Translating it yields CSARERARNGYTF. The rearrangement joins TRBV20-1 to TRBJ1-2, with no clear D. The germline V gene encodes CDR1 DFQATT and CDR2 SNEGSKA (reference sequence). The ends were cut back, 0 bases at V and 8 bases at J, with 13 bases in the middle. The CDR3 is made up of 13 amino acids.

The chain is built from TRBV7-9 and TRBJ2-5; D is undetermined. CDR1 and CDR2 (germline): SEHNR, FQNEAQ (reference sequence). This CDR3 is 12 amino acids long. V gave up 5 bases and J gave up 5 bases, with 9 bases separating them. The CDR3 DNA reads TGTGCCAGCAGCCCTCCTACGGAGACCCAGTACTTC. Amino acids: CASSPPTETQYF.

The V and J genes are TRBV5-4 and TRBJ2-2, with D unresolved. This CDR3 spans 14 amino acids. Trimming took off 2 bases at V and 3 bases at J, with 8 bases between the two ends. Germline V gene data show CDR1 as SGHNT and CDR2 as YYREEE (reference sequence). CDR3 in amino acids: CASSFPLDTGELFF. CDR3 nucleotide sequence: TGTGCCAGCAGCTTTCCTCTAGACACCGGGGAGCTGTTTTTT.

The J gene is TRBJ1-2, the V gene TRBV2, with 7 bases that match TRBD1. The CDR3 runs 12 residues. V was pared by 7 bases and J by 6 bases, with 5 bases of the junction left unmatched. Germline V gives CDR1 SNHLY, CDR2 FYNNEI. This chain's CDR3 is CASIRTGDGYTF. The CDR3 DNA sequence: TGTGCCAGCATTCGGACAGGAGATGGCTACACCTTC.

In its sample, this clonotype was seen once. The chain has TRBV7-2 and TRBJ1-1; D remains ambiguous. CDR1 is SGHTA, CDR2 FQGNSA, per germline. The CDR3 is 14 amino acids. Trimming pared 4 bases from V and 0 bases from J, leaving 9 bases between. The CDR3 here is CASSSSYVNTEAFF. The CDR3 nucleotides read TGTGCCAGCAGCTCGTCTTACGTGAACACTGAAGCTTTCTTT.

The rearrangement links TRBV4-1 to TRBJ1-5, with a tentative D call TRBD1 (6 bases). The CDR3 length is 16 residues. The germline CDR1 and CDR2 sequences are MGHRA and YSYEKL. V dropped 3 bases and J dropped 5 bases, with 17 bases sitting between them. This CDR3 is CASSQIGGRRDQPQHF. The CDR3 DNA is TGCGCCAGCAGCCAGATAGGGGGTAGGAGGGATCAGCCCCAGCATTTT.

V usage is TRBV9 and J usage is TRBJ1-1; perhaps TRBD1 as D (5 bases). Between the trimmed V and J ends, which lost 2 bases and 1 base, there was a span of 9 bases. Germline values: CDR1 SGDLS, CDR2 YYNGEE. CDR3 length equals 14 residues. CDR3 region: CASSVGGENTEAFF. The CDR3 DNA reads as TGTGCCAGCAGCGTTGGGGGAGAGAACACTGAAGCTTTCTTT.

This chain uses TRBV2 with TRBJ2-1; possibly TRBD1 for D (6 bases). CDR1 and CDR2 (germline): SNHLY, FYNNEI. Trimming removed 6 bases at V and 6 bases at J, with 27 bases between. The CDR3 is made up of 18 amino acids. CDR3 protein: CASRPERGSMNSGNEQFF. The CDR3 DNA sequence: TGTGCCAGCAGACCCGAGAGGGGGAGTATGAATTCCGGCAATGAGCAGTTCTTC.

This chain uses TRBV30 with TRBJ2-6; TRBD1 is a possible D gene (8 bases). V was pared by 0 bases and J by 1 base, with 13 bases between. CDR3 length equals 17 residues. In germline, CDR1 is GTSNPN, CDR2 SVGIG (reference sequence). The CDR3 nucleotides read TGTGCCTGGAGTGTACACAGGGGGGGTTCTGGGGCCAACGTCCTGACTTTC. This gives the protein CAWSVHRGGSGANVLTF.

CDR3 region: CASSNLGPLGTGAQYEQYF. Written as DNA, the CDR3 is TGTGCCAGCAGCAATTTGGGACCCTTAGGGACAGGGGCCCAATACGAGCAGTACTTC. The chain couples TRBV21-1 to TRBJ2-7; TRBD1, as called in the table, went unchecked against the DNA. TRBV21-1 is a pseudogene. There are 19 residues in the CDR3.

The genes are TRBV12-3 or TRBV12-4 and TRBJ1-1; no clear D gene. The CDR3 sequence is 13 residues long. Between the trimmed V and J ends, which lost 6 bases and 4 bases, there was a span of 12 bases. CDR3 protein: CASSLRRITEAFF. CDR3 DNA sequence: TGTGCCAGCAGCCTGAGACGAATCACTGAAGCTTTCTTT.

The CDR3 spells CASSHPGTYEQYF. The CDR3, as DNA: TGTGCCAGCAGCCATCCGGGCACCTACGAGCAGTACTTC. The V call is TRBV3-1, the J call TRBJ2-7; D is unresolved. The CDR3 has 13 amino acids. Germline V gene sequence: CDR1 LGHDT, CDR2 YNNKEL (reference sequence). The germline V and J ends were trimmed by 3 bases and 2 bases, with 8 bases remaining between them.

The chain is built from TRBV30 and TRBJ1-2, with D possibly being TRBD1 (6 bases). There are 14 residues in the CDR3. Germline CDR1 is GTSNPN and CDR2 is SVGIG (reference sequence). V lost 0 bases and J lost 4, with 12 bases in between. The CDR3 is CAWSVGGALYGYTF. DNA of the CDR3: TGTGCCTGGAGTGTGGGGGGGGCGCTCTATGGCTACACCTTC.

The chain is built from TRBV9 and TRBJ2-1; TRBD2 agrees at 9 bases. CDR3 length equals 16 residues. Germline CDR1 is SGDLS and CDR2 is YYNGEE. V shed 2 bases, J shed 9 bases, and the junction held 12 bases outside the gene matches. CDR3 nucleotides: TGTGCCAGCAGCGTGACGATTAGCGGGGGAGAACGTGAGCAGTTCTTC. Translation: CASSVTISGGEREQFF.